The sequence of this T cell receptor (beta chain) was determined in a study of metastatic and nonmetastatic thyroid tumors. Study-level points and caveats: Benign nodules were reported to have significantly lower TCR beta diversity than malignant thyroid tumors, in blood and tumor.

This clone was detected many times. Its antigen is unknown. Ahead of thyroid surgery, no patient had received treatment of any kind. V gave up 5 bases and J gave up 7 bases, with 18 bases separating them. The V gene's germline CDR1 is MDHEN and CDR2 SYDVKM. The CDR3 length is 15 residues. As originally analysed: Across clinicopathological groups, CDR3 differences served as the basis for building a distant-metastasis classifier for papillary thyroid cancer. With MiXCR, TCRdb reprocessed the PCR reads. These V and J calls rely on TCRdb rather than the paper's analysis. Seen here are about 43,000 clones, roughly an eighth observed once, and the top ten hold roughly 23%.

The chain carries TRBV28 and TRBJ2-1; tentative D call: TRBD2 (5 bases). The source material was blood. This clonotype was sampled from a female donor with papillary thyroid cancer or a benign thyroid nodule (not recorded which). Some clones in this sample may be carry-over from other donors' samples. The CDR3 DNA reads TGTGCCAGCAGTCCCCCTTCCGCGGGCAAGAATGAGCAGTTCTTC. This encodes CASSPPSAGKNEQFF.